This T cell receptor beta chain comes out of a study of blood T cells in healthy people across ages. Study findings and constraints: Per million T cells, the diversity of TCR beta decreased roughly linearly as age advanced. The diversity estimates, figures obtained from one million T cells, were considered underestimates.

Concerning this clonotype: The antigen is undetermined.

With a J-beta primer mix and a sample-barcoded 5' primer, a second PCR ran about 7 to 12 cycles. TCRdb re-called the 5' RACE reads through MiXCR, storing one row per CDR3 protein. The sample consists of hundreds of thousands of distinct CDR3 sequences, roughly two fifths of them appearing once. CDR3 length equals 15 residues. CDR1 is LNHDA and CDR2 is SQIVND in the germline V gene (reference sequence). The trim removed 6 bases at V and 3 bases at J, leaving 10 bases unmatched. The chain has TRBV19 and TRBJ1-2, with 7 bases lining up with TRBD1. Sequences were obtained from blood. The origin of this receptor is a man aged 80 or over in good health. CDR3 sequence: CASRAHRDSDYGYTF. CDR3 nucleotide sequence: TGTGCCAGTAGAGCCCACCGGGACAGTGACTATGGCTACACCTTC.